This T cell receptor beta chain derives from a study of T-cell reconstitution after alpha-beta-depleted transplantation in children. V lost 7 bases, J lost 5 bases, and 11 bases lay in between. This CDR3 has 12 residues. Regarding the study as a whole: It was newly produced T cells that mostly accounted for T-cell counts and diversity one year after transplant. Reported findings indicate that, about two months after transplant, alpha-beta T cells came from several hundred expanded clones, which were derived from non-depleted graft cells. TCRbeta diversity was high at day 60 in some patients (a result of surviving recipient T cells and thymic progenitors).

Details on this clonotype: The antigen is undetermined.

Unique molecular identifiers were incorporated when the TCRbeta library was constructed. Each CDR3 protein is one row after TCRdb ran MiXCR on the PCR reads. The top ten hold roughly 4.8% of the sample, which has 780,000 or so distinct CDR3 sequences, around 15% seen once. The chain couples TRBV12-3 or TRBV12-4 to TRBJ2-5, with D perhaps being TRBD1 or TRBD2 (5 bases each). The clonotype originates from a male patient between 10 and 17 years old who had a stem cell transplant for acute lymphoblastic leukemia, so the T cells may come from the graft donor. Sequenced material: PBMCs, mostly from graft donor cells, taken 360 days after TCRalphabeta/CD19-depleted stem cell transplant. In nucleotides, the CDR3 is TGTGCCAGCACCGGGACCGGCGAGACCCAGTACTTC. It is translated as CASTGTGETQYF.